The 16 T cell receptor beta chains below were found in one sample sequenced in a study of glioma-infiltrating T cells. TCR alpha and beta CDR3 regions were amplified from RNA using iRepertoire nested multiplex PCR. TCRdb redid the calling of the multiplex PCR reads with MiXCR, one entry per CDR3 protein. This table holds around 190,000 distinct CDR3 sequences, about 32% found once. The specimen was glioma tissue, nonneoplastic brain tissue, or PBMCs (not recorded which). These receptors were taken from a human donor with low-grade glioma or glioblastoma, undergoing nonglioma brain surgery, or in good health (not recorded which).

This clonotype was seen more than once but under ten times. This chain connects TRBV18 to TRBJ1-3; D not certain. CDR3 size: 15 residues. V was pared by 3 bases and J by 11 bases, with 20 bases between. CDR1 and CDR2 (germline): KGHSH, LQKENI. CDR3 protein: CASSPPGREDGAIYF. For the CDR3, the DNA is TGTGCCAGCTCACCGCCGGGGAGGGAGGACGGCGCCATATATTTT.

The chain employs TRBV7-2 and TRBJ2-2, with 8 positions matching TRBD1. V dropped 5 bases and J dropped 2; count of bases not matched to a gene: 4. This CDR3 comprises 15 residues. Germline CDR1 and CDR2: SGHTA and FQGNSA. The CDR3 loop reads CASSPGTGNTGELFF. The CDR3 DNA is TGTGCCAGCAGCCCCGGGACAGGAAACACCGGGGAGCTGTTTTTT.

At least ten counts were recorded for this clonotype. The chain links TRBV2 to TRBJ2-3, with D unresolved. V was pared by 5 bases and J by 4 bases, with 19 bases between. This CDR3 is built from 16 residues. Germline assignment: CDR1 SNHLY and CDR2 FYNNEI. The CDR3 nucleotides read TGTGCCAGCAGTTCAGCTAGGTTGGGTAGATCAGATACGCAGTATTTT. This encodes CASSSARLGRSDTQYF.

V gene TRBV20-1 combines with J gene TRBJ2-1; 7 nucleotides agree with TRBD2. Germline loops: CDR1 DFQATT, CDR2 SNEGSKA (reference sequence). With 6 bases clipped from V and 2 bases from J, the junction kept 7 bases outside the gene matches. CDR3 size: 14 residues. The CDR3 DNA sequence: TGCAGTGCACCCAGCGGGATCACCTACAATGAGCAGTTCTTC. Its protein product is CSAPSGITYNEQFF.

This clonotype was recorded many times. The genes are TRBV20-1 and TRBJ1-1, with D unresolved. The CDR3 length is 14 residues. Trimming left V 4 bases short and J 3 bases short, with 15 bases between. Germline V gives CDR1 DFQATT, CDR2 SNEGSKA (reference sequence). The CDR3 nucleotides read TGCAGTGCTACTAAGGGCATGGGTGACACTGAAGCTTTCTTT. It codes for CSATKGMGDTEAFF.

This clonotype came up many times. The chain is built from TRBV4-3 and TRBJ2-7; D perhaps matches TRBD2 (6 bases). The germline V and J ends were trimmed by 0 bases and 7 bases, with 13 bases remaining between them. The CDR3 extends over 14 amino acids. The germline V gene has CDR1 LGHNA and CDR2 YSLEER. The CDR3 coding sequence is TGCGCCAGCAGCCAAGAGATAAATCGGGGGGAGCAGTACTTC. Its protein product is CASSQEINRGEQYF.

This clonotype was observed at least ten times. This chain joins TRBV18 and TRBJ1-1; D uncertain. The CDR3 covers 15 residues. Per the germline V gene, CDR1 is KGHSH and CDR2 is LQKENI. V gave up 1 base and J gave up 4 bases, with 13 bases separating them. DNA of the CDR3: TGTGCCAGCTCACCACAGACTCAACCTGGCACTGAAGCTTTCTTT. It encodes CASSPQTQPGTEAFF.

This clonotype was seen repeatedly, ten times or more. The rearrangement joins TRBV6-2 or TRBV6-3 to TRBJ2-1; 9 nucleotides agree with TRBD2. The CDR3 has 15 residues. CDR1 MNHEY and CDR2 SVGEGT come from the germline V gene. Losses at the gene ends were 6 bases for V and 9 bases for J; bases not matched to a gene: 12. The CDR3 nucleotides are TGTGCCAGCAGCCCTCGGGTAGCGGGAGTTGGTGAGCAGTTCTTC. Translation gives CASSPRVAGVGEQFF.

This clonotype was picked up many times. The V and J genes are TRBV29-1 and TRBJ2-5, with unresolved D. Germline V gene data show CDR1 as SQVTM and CDR2 as ANQGSEA. The V end lost 7 bases, the J end lost 9 bases, and 18 bases lay between the germline ends. This CDR3 region has 12 residues. This chain's CDR3 is CSGITERAAQYF. CDR3 nucleotide sequence: TGCAGCGGGATCACTGAACGGGCGGCCCAGTACTTC.

In its sample, this clonotype was seen once. A read error is possible here, since a much larger clone lies one base away. This rearrangement joins TRBV7-3 to TRBJ2-3; the match to TRBD2 covers 9 bases. CDR1 and CDR2 (germline): SGHTA, FQGTGA. CDR3 length equals 17 residues. Trimming at V came to 4 bases and at J to 2 bases, leaving 10 bases not matched to a gene. The CDR3 is CASSSRPGTSPTDTQYF. The CDR3 DNA reads TGTGCCAGCAGCTCGCGGCCCGGGACTAGCCCCACAGATACGCAGTATTTT. Complete variable domain (other parts from reference TRBV7-3 and TRBJ2-3): GAGVSQTPSNKVTEKGKYVELRCDPISGHTALYWYRQSLGQGPEFLIYFQGTGAADDSGLPNDRFFAVRPEGSVSTLKIQRTERGDSAVYLCASSSRPGTSPTDTQYFGPGTRLTVL.

About this clonotype: The conserved phenylalanine or tryptophan normally closing the CDR3 is absent here, so this likely arose from a read error. The DNA is left out, because the CDR3 cannot be placed on it with certainty; the CDR3 is given as TCRdb lists it. The V and J genes are TRBV20-1 and TRBJ1-5. The CDR3 has 15 amino acids, counting both end residues. Germline-derived CDR1 and CDR2 are DFQATT and SNEGSKA (reference sequence). CDR3 sequence reads: CSARGGGAESQPQKC.

This clonotype was seen at least ten times. The J gene is TRBJ1-2, the V gene TRBV6-2 or TRBV6-3, with a possible D match to TRBD1 (6 bases). The CDR3 loop spans 13 amino acids. Germline-derived CDR1 and CDR2 are MNHEY and SVGEGT. Trimming took 6 bases from V and 1 from J, leaving 9 bases between them. The CDR3 is CASSRQDNYGYTF. Written as DNA, the CDR3 is TGTGCCAGCAGCCGACAGGATAACTATGGCTACACCTTC.

This clonotype has ten or more counts. The gene calls are TRBV11-1 and TRBJ2-7; D may match TRBD1 or TRBD2 (5 bases each). Per the germline V gene, CDR1 is SGHAT and CDR2 is FQDESV (reference sequence). The CDR3 totals 14 residues. V was clipped by 5 bases and J by 6 bases, with 17 bases between them. The CDR3 DNA is TGTGCCAGCAGCCGGAGAGGGGCAGGACGCGAGCAGTACTTC. Translated: CASSRRGAGREQYF. Full variable domain (rest looked up from reference TRBV11-1 and TRBJ2-7): EAEVAQSPRYKITEKSQAVAFWCDPISGHATLYWYRQILGQGPELLVQFQDESVVDDSQLPKDRFSAERLKGVDSTLKIQPAELGDSAMYLCASSRRGAGREQYFGPGTRLTVT.

V gene TRBV4-1 combines with J gene TRBJ2-7; 12 bases match TRBD2. The CDR3 is 15 residues long. CDR1 and CDR2 (germline): MGHRA, YSYEKL. The J segment lost 4 bases and the V segment lost 6 bases, leaving 7 bases of the junction unmatched. In DNA, the CDR3 is TGCGCCAGCAGGCCTCTAGCGGGAGGGACTTACGAGCAGTACTTC. Protein product: CASRPLAGGTYEQYF.

This clonotype was observed at least ten times. The chain uses TRBV4-1 and TRBJ2-5, with TRBD2 identical over 13 bases. After removal of 3 bases from V and 1 base from J, the junction contained 8 bases not matched to a gene. The CDR3 totals 18 residues. Germline-derived CDR1 and CDR2 are MGHRA and YSYEKL. CDR3 sequence reads: CASSHQAGTSGTQETQYF. The CDR3 DNA is TGCGCCAGCAGCCACCAAGCCGGGACTAGCGGGACCCAAGAGACCCAGTACTTC.

The chain employs TRBV5-1 and TRBJ1-2; 7 nucleotides agree with TRBD1. The length of the CDR3 is 16 residues. Germline V CDR1 and CDR2: SGHRS, YFSETQ. Germline trimming cut 4 bases from V and 8 bases from J; bases unmatched to any gene: 17. CDR3: CASSPEGTGAGLGYTF. In nucleotides, the CDR3 is TGCGCCAGCAGCCCTGAAGGTACAGGGGCTGGTTTGGGCTACACCTTC.